This T cell receptor (beta chain) was identified in a study of blood T cell repertoires in COVID-19 (dated by TCRdb to about 2020). Regarding the complete study: Samples covering the acute and convalescent phases of COVID-19 were provided by collaborators in the United States, Italy and Spain. Samples were obtained from the ongoing ImmuneRACE study (first 160 participants) and from 950 to 1,500 subjects provided by 6 global collaborators. A freely available public database, intended as a resource for researchers studying the immune response to SARS-CoV-2, is where the repertoires were released. Deeply sampled blood TCRbeta repertoires from subjects exposed to, actively infected with, or recovered from COVID-19 were included in the dataset. Where HLA class I and class II types were available, the types were taken from metadata supplied by the sample provider, not from assay-based typing. The prospective study material was composed of cDNA or gDNA derived from T cells, B-cell-depleted T cells, or PBMCs. Nearly every sample came with metadata listing a de-identified subject ID, COVID-19 status, age in years and sex. Study-level results and caveats: Clinical and demographic metadata were provided uncurated, with the amount varying by source and participant.

One collaborating source in Seattle enrolled patients during active infection and followed them longitudinally through the course of disease. Collaborating institutions collected whole blood in K2EDTA tubes following their own protocols. For TCRbeta analysis, collaborator samples were shipped as frozen whole blood, as isolated PBMCs, or as DNA extracted from either sample type. On this clone: It has no known antigen specificity. No quality values exist for individual bases; no much larger clone is one base distant.

CDR3 length: 15 amino acids, cysteine to phenylalanine. Only the CDR3 DNA stays, 45 bases, in frame from base 1. CDR1 is given as SEHNR and CDR2 as FQNEAQ, both from the germline V gene (reference sequence). Germline trimming amounts to 5 bases on V and 2 bases on J, with 9 as the count of junction bases outside the gene matches. TCRbeta CDR3 regions were amplified from genomic DNA using the immunoSEQ Assay, a bias-controlled multiplex PCR. The study's own analysis went as follows. The number of nucleated cells in each sample was estimated by amplification of reference gene primers within the assay. To quantify the absolute abundance of each unique TCRbeta CDR3 rearrangement, sequence reads were collapsed and filtered. For each sample, productive Simpson clonality was calculated as the square root of Simpson's diversity index over productive rearrangements. TCRdb took over this immuneACCESS table, retaining in-frame rearrangements with V and J assigned. Such tables are incomplete; in checked studies, under half of the missing clones stem from an unresolved V gene, and the remainder is unexplained. The V and J calls and clone size were taken over from that table, and D and trimming were inferred from the DNA. This sample holds about 410,000 clones; 75% to 90% were observed only once. The top ten constitute around 1.5% of the sample.

The chain uses TRBV7-9 and TRBJ2-7; 7 of the junction bases match TRBD1. Source material: peripheral blood. This receptor was identified in a woman aged 40-49 years with COVID-19, enrolled during active disease. The nucleotide sequence is given as TGTGCCAGCAGCCTATCCGGGACAGACCCCTACGAGCAGTACTTC. Translation gives CASSLSGTDPYEQYF. Reference TRBV7-9 and TRBJ2-7 genes cover what lies past the CDR3, so the full variable domain is DTGVSQNPRHKITKRGQNVTFRCDPISEHNRLYWYRQTLGQGPEFLTYFQNEAQLEKSRLLSDRFSAERPKGSFSTLEIQRTEQGDSAMYLCASSLSGTDPYEQYFGPGTRLTVT.